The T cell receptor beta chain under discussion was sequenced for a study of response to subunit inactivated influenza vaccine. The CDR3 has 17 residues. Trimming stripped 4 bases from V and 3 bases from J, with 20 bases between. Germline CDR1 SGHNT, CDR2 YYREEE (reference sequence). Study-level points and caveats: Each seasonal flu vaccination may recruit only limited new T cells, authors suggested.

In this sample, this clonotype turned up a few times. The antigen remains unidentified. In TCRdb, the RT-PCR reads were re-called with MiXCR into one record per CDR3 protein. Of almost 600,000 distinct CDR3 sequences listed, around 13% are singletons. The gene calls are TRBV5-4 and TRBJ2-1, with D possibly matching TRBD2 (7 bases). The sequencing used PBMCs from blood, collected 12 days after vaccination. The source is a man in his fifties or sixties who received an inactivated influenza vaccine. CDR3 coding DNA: TGTGCCAGCAGCCCTGGAGGGGGGCGGGGGTTCTACAATGAGCAGTTCTTC. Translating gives CASSPGGGRGFYNEQFF.